The sequence of this TCR beta chain was determined in a study of vaccination and CD4 T cells after COVID-19. CD4+ T cells that had been cultured provided DNA sequenced with the Oncomine TCR Beta short-read assay. Genomic DNA was drawn out of CD4+ T cells grown in culture. One entry per CDR3 protein, called by TCRdb with MiXCR from the PCR reads. The sample yields 6,500 to 8,500 distinct CDR3 sequences, 50% to 65% seen once. The sample's treatment: roughly 11-day PBMC culture with coronavirus spike peptide pools or control peptides (ViraFEST assay). Cell culture was performed with about 2 million PBMCs per well in the presence of approximately 9.8 IU/ml IL-2 and roughly 10 ug/ml peptide pools. Half of the medium was exchanged for fresh IL-2 medium, first on day 3 and then on day 7. Scientists separated out CD4+ T cells through negative selection following 10 days in culture. Trimming took 3 bases from V and 4 from J; bases not matched to a gene: 8. Germline V gene lookup returns CDR1 MNHEY and CDR2 SVGEGT. The CDR3 covers 15 residues.

This clonotype has more than one count but fewer than ten. No antigen is known for it. Sequencing was done on a sample of CD4+ T cells from blood, cultured in vitro. This clonotype originated in a human donor who had recovered from COVID-19. This chain joins TRBV6-2 or TRBV6-3 and TRBJ1-2, with TRBD1 matching 7 bases. For the CDR3, the DNA is TGTGCCAGCAGTTATCGGGGACAGCGATTCTATGGCTACACCTTC. This sequence encodes CASSYRGQRFYGYTF.